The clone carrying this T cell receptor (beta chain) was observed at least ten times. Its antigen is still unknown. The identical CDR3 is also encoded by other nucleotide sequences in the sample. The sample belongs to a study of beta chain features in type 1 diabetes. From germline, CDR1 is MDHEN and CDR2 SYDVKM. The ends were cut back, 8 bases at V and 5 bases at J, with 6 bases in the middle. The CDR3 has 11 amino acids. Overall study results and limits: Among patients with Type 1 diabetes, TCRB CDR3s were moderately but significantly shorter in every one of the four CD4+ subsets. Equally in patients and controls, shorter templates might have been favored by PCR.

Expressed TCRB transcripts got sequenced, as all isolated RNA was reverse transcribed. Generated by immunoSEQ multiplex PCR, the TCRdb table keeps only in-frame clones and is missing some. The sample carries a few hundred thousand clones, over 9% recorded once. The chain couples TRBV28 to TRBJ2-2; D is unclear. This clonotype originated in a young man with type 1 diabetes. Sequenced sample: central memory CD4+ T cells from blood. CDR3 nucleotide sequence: TGTGCCAGCGGAGATACCGGGGAGCTGTTTTTT. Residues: CASGDTGELFF.